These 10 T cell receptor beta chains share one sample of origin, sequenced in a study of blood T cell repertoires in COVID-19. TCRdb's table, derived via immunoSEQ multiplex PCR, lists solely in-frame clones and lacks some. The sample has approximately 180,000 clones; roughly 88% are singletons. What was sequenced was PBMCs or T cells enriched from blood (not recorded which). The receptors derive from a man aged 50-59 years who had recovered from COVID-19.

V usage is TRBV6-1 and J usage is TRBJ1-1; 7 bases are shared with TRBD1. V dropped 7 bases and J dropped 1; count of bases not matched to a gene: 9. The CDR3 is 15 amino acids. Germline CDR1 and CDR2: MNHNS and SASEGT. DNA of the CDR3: TGTGCCAGCAAACCCGTAGGACAGGCGAACACTGAAGCTTTCTTT. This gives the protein CASKPVGQANTEAFF.

For the CDR3, the DNA is TGTGCCAGCAGCTTAACGGACAGGAACACTGAAGCTTTCTTT. Translated: CASSLTDRNTEAFF. This chain links TRBV11-2 with TRBJ1-1, with D maybe TRBD1 (6 bases). Looked up from germline, CDR1 is SGHAT and CDR2 is FQNNGV. The CDR3 contains 14 residues. V was pared by 2 bases and J by 1 base, with 8 bases between. Complete variable domain (other parts from reference TRBV11-2 and TRBJ1-1): EAGVAQSPRYKIIEKRQSVAFWCNPISGHATLYWYQQILGQGPKLLIQFQNNGVVDDSQLPKDRFSAERLKGVDSTLKIQPAKLEDSAVYLCASSLTDRNTEAFFGQGTRLTVV.

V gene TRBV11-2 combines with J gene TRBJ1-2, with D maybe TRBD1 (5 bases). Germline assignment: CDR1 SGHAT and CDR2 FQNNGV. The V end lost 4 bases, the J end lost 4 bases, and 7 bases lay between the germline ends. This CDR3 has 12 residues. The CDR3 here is CASSSQGYGYTF. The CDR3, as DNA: TGTGCCAGCAGCTCCCAGGGCTATGGCTACACCTTC.

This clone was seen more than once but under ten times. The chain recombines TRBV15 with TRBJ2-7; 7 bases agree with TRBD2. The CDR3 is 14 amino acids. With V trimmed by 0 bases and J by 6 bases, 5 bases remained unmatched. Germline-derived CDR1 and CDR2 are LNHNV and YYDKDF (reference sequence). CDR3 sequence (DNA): TGTGCCACCAGCAGAGATCGCGGGGGAAGCGAGCAGTACTTC. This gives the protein CATSRDRGGSEQYF.

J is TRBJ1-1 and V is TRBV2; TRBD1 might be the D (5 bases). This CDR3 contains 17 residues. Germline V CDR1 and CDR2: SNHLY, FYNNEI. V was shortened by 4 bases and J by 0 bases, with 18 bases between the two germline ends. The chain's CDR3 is CASSGNRLIVMNTEAFF. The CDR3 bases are TGTGCCAGCAGTGGAAACAGGCTAATTGTCATGAACACTGAAGCTTTCTTT.

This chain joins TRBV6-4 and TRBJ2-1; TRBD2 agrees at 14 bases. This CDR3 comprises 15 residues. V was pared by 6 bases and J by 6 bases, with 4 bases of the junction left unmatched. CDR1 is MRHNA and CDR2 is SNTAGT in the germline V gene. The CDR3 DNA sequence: TGTGCCAGCAGCCGACTAGCGGGGGGGTCCAATGAGCAGTTCTTC. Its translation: CASSRLAGGSNEQFF.

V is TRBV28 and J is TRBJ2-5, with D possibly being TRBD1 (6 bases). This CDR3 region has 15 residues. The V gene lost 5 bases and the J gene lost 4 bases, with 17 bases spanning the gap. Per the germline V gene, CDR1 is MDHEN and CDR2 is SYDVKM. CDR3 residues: CASSPHRELGETQYF. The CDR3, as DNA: TGTGCCAGCAGTCCGCACAGGGAGCTGGGAGAGACCCAGTACTTC.

The CDR3 coding sequence is TGTGCCTGGAGTAGTAGCGGGGGGGCTCATGAGCAGTTCTTC. This sequence encodes CAWSSSGGAHEQFF. J is TRBJ2-1 and V is TRBV30, with TRBD2 matching 11 bases. The CDR3 is made up of 14 amino acids. The V segment lost 2 bases and the J segment 8 bases; nucleotides outside the gene matches: 5. CDR1 GTSNPN and CDR2 SVGIG come from the germline V gene (reference sequence).

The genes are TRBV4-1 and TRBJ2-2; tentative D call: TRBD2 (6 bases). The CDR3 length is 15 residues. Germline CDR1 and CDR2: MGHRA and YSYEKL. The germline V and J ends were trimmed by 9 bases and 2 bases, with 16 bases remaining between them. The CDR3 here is CASNPGLTNTGELFF. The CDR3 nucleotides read TGCGCCAGTAATCCGGGACTGACTAACACCGGGGAGCTGTTTTTT.

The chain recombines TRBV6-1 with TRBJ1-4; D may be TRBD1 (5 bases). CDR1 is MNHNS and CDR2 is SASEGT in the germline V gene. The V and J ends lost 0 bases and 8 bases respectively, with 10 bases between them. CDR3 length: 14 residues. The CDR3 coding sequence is TGTGCCAGCAGTGAAGCGGCAGGGCGGGAAAAACTGTTTTTT. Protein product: CASSEAAGREKLFF.